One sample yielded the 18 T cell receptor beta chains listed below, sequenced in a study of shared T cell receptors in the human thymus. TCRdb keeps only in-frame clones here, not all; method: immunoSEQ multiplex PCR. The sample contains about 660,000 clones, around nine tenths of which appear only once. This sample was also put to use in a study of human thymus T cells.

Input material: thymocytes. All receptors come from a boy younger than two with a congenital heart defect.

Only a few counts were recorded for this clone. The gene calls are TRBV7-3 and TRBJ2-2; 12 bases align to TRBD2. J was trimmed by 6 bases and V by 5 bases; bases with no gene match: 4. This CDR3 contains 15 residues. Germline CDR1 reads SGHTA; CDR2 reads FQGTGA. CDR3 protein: CASSRLAGASGELFF. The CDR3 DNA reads TGTGCCAGCAGCCGACTAGCGGGAGCATCCGGGGAGCTGTTTTTT.

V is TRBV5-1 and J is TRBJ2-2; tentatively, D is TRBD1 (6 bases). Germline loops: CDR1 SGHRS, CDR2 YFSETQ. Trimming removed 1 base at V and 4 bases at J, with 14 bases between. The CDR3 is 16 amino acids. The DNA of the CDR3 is TGCGCCAGCAGCTTGCCGAGGGGGTGGAGCACCGGGGAGCTGTTTTTT. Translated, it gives CASSLPRGWSTGELFF.

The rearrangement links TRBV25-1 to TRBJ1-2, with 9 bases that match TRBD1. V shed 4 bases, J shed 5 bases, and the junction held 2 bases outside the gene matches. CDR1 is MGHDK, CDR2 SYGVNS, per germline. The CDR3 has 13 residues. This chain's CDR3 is CASSGGTGYGYTF. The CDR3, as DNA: TGTGCCAGCAGTGGAGGGACAGGGTATGGCTACACCTTC.

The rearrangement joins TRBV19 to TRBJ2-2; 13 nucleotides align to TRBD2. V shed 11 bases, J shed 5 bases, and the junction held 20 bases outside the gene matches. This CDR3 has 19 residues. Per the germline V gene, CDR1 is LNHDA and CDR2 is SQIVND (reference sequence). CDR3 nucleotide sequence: TGTGCCCGAAGAGGGGGTGGACTAGCGGGAGTCTTTCGTACCGGGGAGCTGTTTTTT. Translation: CARRGGGLAGVFRTGELFF.

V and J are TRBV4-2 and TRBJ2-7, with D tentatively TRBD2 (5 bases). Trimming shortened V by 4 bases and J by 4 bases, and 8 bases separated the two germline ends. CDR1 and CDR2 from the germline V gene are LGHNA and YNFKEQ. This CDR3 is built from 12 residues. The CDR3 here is CASSPSGYEQYF. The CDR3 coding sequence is TGTGCCAGCAGCCCCTCGGGGTACGAGCAGTACTTC.

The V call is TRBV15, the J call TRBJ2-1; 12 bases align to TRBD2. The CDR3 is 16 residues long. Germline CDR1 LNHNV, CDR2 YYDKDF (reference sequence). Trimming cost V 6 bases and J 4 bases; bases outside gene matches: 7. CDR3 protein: CATRTRTSGAYNEQFF. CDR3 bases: TGTGCCACCAGGACACGGACTAGCGGGGCGTACAATGAGCAGTTCTTC.

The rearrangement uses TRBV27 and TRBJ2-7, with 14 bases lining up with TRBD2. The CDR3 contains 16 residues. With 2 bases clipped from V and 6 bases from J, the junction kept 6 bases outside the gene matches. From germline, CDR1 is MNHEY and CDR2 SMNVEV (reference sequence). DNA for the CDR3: TGTGCCAGCAGTTTAGCCGGGACTAGCGGGAGATCCGAGCAGTACTTC. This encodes CASSLAGTSGRSEQYF.

As DNA, the CDR3 is TGTGCCAGCAGTTTCCTTGGGACAGGGGGCTCCCACTACGAGCAGTACTTC. It yields the protein CASSFLGTGGSHYEQYF. This chain joins TRBV27 and TRBJ2-7; 12 bases match TRBD1. With V trimmed by 3 bases and J by 3 bases, 9 bases remained unmatched. Germline CDR1 and CDR2: MNHEY and SMNVEV (reference sequence). This CDR3 has 17 residues.

The CDR3 reads CASSVAKGAGTDTQYF. CDR3 in DNA: TGTGCCAGCAGCGTAGCTAAAGGGGCCGGCACAGATACGCAGTATTTT. This chain uses TRBV9 with TRBJ2-3; D is possibly TRBD1 (5 bases). The CDR3 length is 16 residues. Deletions cut 0 bases from V and 1 base from J, with 12 bases between. CDR1 SGDLS and CDR2 YYNGEE come from the germline V gene.

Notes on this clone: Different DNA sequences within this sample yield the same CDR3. The CDR3: CAWSSSGRGYTF. CDR3 sequence (DNA): TGTGCCTGGAGTTCATCGGGTCGCGGCTACACCTTC. The chain carries TRBV30 and TRBJ1-2, with no clear D. Germline CDR1 reads GTSNPN; CDR2 reads SVGIG (reference sequence). Between the trimmed V and J ends, which lost 2 bases and 8 bases, there was a span of 12 bases. The CDR3 loop spans 12 amino acids. Full variable domain (outside the CDR3, taken from reference TRBV30 and TRBJ1-2): SQTIHQWPATLVQPVGSPLSLECTVEGTSNPNLYWYRQAAGRGLQLLFYSVGIGQISSEVPQNLSASRPQDRQFILSSKKLLLSDSGFYLCAWSSSGRGYTFGSGTRLTVV.

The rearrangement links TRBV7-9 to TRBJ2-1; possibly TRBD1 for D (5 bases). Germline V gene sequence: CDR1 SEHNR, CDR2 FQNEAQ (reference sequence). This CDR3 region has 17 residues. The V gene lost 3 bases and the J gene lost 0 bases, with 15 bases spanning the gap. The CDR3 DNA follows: TGTGCCAGCAGCTTGGGGCACGAGCGTAGCTCCTACAATGAGCAGTTCTTC. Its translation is CASSLGHERSSYNEQFF.

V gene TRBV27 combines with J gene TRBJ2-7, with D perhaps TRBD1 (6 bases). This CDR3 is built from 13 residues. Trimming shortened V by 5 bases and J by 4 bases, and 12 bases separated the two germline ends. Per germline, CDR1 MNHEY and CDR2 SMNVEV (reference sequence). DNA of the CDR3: TGTGCCAGCAGTGCAGGGACATTGTACGAGCAGTACTTC. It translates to CASSAGTLYEQYF.

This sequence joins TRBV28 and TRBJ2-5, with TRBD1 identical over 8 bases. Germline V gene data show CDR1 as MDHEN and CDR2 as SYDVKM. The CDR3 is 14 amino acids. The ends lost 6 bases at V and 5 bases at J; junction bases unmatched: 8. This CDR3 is CASSPGGAGETQYF. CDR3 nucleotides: TGTGCCAGCAGCCCAGGGGGCGCGGGGGAGACCCAGTACTTC.

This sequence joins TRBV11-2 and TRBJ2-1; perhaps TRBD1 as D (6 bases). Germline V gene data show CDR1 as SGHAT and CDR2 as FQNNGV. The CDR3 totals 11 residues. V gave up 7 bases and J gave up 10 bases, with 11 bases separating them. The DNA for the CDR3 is TGTGCCAGCAATGATGGGGGCGAGCAGTTCTTC. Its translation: CASNDGGEQFF. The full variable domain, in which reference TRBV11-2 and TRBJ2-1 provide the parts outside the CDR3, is EAGVAQSPRYKIIEKRQSVAFWCNPISGHATLYWYQQILGQGPKLLIQFQNNGVVDDSQLPKDRFSAERLKGVDSTLKIQPAKLEDSAVYLCASNDGGEQFFGPGTRLTVL.

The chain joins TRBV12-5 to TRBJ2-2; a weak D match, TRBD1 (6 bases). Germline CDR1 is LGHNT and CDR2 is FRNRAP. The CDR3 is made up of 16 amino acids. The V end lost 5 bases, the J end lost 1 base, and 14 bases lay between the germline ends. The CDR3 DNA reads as TGTGCTAGTGGTGCTTTAAAACAGGGGAACACCGGGGAGCTGTTTTTT. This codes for CASGALKQGNTGELFF.

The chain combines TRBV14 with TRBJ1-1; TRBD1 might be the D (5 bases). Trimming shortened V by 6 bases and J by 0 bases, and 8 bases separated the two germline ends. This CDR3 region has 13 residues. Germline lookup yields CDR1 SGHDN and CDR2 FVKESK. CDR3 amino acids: CASSWTLNTEAFF. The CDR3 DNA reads TGTGCCAGCAGTTGGACACTGAACACTGAAGCTTTCTTT. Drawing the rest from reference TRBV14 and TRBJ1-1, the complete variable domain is EAGVTQFPSHSVIEKGQTVTLRCDPISGHDNLYWYRRVMGKEIKFLLHFVKESKQDESGMPNNRFLAERTGGTYSTLKVQPAELEDSGVYFCASSWTLNTEAFFGQGTRLTVV.

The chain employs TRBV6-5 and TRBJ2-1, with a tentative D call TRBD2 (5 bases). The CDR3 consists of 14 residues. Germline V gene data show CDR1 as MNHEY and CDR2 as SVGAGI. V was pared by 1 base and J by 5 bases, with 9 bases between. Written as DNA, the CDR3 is TGTGCCAGCAGTTACTGCGGACTCCACAATGAGCAGTTCTTC. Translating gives CASSYCGLHNEQFF.

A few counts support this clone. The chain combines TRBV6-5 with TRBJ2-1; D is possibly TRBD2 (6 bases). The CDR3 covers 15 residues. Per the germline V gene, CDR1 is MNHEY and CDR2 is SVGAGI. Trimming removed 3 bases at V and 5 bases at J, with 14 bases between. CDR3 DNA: TGTGCCAGCAGTTATGGTGGGAGGACCGACAATGAGCAGTTCTTC. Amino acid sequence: CASSYGGRTDNEQFF.